These 30 T cell receptor beta chains originate from one sample sequenced in a study of T cell responses to AZD1222 COVID-19 vaccine. This table comes from immunoSEQ multiplex PCR, and its TCRdb copy is limited to in-frame clones, with some not included. The profile shows over 120,000 clones, 92% of them singletons. The sequences come from peripheral blood, collected 28 days after the second AZD1222 dose. The receptors originated from an adult who received the AZD1222 COVID-19 vaccine.

The V call is TRBV5-1, the J call TRBJ2-7; 9 nucleotides line up with TRBD2. CDR3 length: 17 amino acids. V shed 0 bases and J 0 bases; nucleotides not matched to a gene: 7. Germline loops: CDR1 SGHRS, CDR2 YFSETQ. Written as DNA, the CDR3 is TGCGCCAGCAGCTTGGAGACTAGCGGAAGAACCTCCTACGAGCAGTACTTC. This encodes CASSLETSGRTSYEQYF.

V and J are TRBV18 and TRBJ2-1, with D uncertain. The CDR3 extends over 14 amino acids. CDR1 and CDR2 from the germline V gene are KGHSH and LQKENI. Trimming took 5 bases from V and 5 from J, leaving 13 bases between them. CDR3 sequence (DNA): TGTGCCAGCTCAAACTATGGGCTAAACAATGAGCAGTTCTTC. Translated, it gives CASSNYGLNNEQFF.

The chain recombines TRBV6-2 or TRBV6-3 with TRBJ1-4; D call uncertain. The CDR3 has 12 amino acids. The V end was cut by 5 bases, the J end by 6 bases, with 7 bases between. From germline, CDR1 is MNHEY and CDR2 SVGEGT. The CDR3 spells CASSLVYEKLFF. CDR3 DNA: TGTGCCAGCAGTCTCGTTTATGAAAAACTGTTTTTT.

The V gene is TRBV7-2, the J gene TRBJ1-6; D gene unclear. The V end was cut by 5 bases, the J end by 0 bases, with 5 bases between. The CDR3 contains 14 residues. CDR1 is SGHTA, CDR2 FQGNSA, per germline. For the CDR3, the DNA is TGTGCCAGCAGCCCTAGCTCCTATAATTCACCCCTCCACTTT. It yields the protein CASSPSSYNSPLHF.

This chain uses TRBV30 with TRBJ2-1; TRBD2 aligns across 9 bases. CDR3 length: 15 residues. Germline assignment: CDR1 GTSNPN and CDR2 SVGIG (reference sequence). V gave up 2 bases and J gave up 4 bases; unmatched junction bases: 6. CDR3 sequence (DNA): TGTGCCTGGAGTCGTTTAGCGGGGGTTTACAATGAGCAGTTCTTC. It encodes CAWSRLAGVYNEQFF.

The chain has TRBV6-2 or TRBV6-3 and TRBJ2-7; 10 bases align to TRBD1. V gave up 5 bases and J gave up 3 bases; unmatched junction bases: 4. The CDR3 has 14 residues. From germline, CDR1 is MNHEY and CDR2 SVGEGT. CDR3 DNA sequence: TGTGCCAGCAGTAACCGGGACAGGGGCTACGAGCAGTACTTC. Translated: CASSNRDRGYEQYF.

The V call is TRBV29-1, the J call TRBJ2-7; 7 bases are a match to TRBD1. CDR1 and CDR2 from the germline V gene are SQVTM and ANQGSEA. This CDR3 is built from 12 residues. J gave up 2 bases and V 6 bases, and 4 bases lay outside the gene matches. CDR3 DNA sequence: TGCAGCGTCGGGGACAGTCCCTACGAGCAGTACTTC. Its translation: CSVGDSPYEQYF.

The chain is built from TRBV30 and TRBJ2-6; D is ambiguous. CDR1 and CDR2 (germline): GTSNPN, SVGIG (reference sequence). V was pared by 0 bases and J by 0 bases, with 6 bases between. There are 15 residues in the CDR3. CDR3 in amino acids: CAWSVTGSGANVLTF. In DNA form, the CDR3 reads TGTGCCTGGAGTGTAACCGGCTCTGGGGCCAACGTCCTGACTTTC.

J is TRBJ1-2 and V is TRBV27; 7 nucleotides agree with TRBD1. V shed 5 bases, J shed 1 base, and the junction held 10 bases outside the gene matches. Germline V CDR1 and CDR2: MNHEY, SMNVEV (reference sequence). The length of the CDR3 is 16 residues. The CDR3 loop reads CASSVGQSPVNYGYTF. The CDR3 bases are TGTGCCAGCAGTGTGGGACAGTCTCCCGTTAACTATGGCTACACCTTC.

V gene TRBV3-1 (or the pseudogene TRBV3-2) combines with J gene TRBJ1-1, with D unresolved. Trimming left V 0 bases short and J 1 base short, with 21 bases between. Germline V CDR1 and CDR2: LGHDT, YNNKEL (reference sequence). CDR3 length: 19 amino acids. The CDR3 region is CASSQEPSQVSGSNTEAFF. CDR3 DNA: TGTGCCAGCAGCCAAGAACCATCCCAAGTTTCGGGGTCGAACACTGAAGCTTTCTTT.

The chain links TRBV11-2 to TRBJ2-4, with TRBD2 as a possible D gene (6 bases). The CDR3 totals 14 residues. V shed 5 bases and J shed 5 bases, with 13 bases lying between them. Germline CDR1 and CDR2: SGHAT and FQNNGV. Here the CDR3 DNA reads TGTGCCAGCAGCCCAGTAGCGGCAGAAAACATTCAGTACTTC. Translated, it gives CASSPVAAENIQYF.

The J gene is TRBJ1-1, the V gene TRBV5-1; D possibly corresponds to TRBD1 (6 bases). The CDR3 covers 12 residues. The V and J ends lost 4 bases and 10 bases respectively, with 14 bases between them. Per germline, CDR1 SGHRS and CDR2 YFSETQ. The CDR3 DNA reads TGCGCCAGCAGCCGACAGGCCGCTCGAGCTTTCTTT. This gives the protein CASSRQAARAFF.

The chain uses TRBV6-2 or TRBV6-3 and TRBJ1-5, with TRBD1 identical over 8 bases. The CDR3 runs to 18 residues. Germline V gene data show CDR1 as MNHEY and CDR2 as SVGEGT. After removal of 2 bases from V and 1 base from J, the junction contained 10 bases not matched to a gene. CDR3 region: CASSYGGRGPGSNQPQHF. DNA of the CDR3: TGTGCCAGCAGTTACGGAGGCAGGGGGCCGGGGAGCAATCAGCCCCAGCATTTT.

The chain has TRBV3-1 (or the pseudogene TRBV3-2) and TRBJ1-1; 9 bases line up with TRBD1. The J segment lost 2 bases and the V segment lost 4 bases, leaving 5 bases of the junction unmatched. Germline V CDR1 and CDR2: LGHDT, YNNKEL (reference sequence). This CDR3 is built from 15 residues. The CDR3, as DNA: TGTGCCAGCAGCCGGCTGGGACAGGGAAACACTGAAGCTTTCTTT. Protein sequence: CASSRLGQGNTEAFF.

This chain connects TRBV28 to TRBJ2-3, with 8 nucleotides matching TRBD1. Germline assignment: CDR1 MDHEN and CDR2 SYDVKM. This CDR3 has 14 residues. V was pared by 7 bases and J by 1 base, with 4 bases of the junction left unmatched. The CDR3 DNA reads as TGTGCCAGCATCACGGGACAGGGCACAGATACGCAGTATTTT. Amino acid sequence: CASITGQGTDTQYF.

This chain connects TRBV2 to TRBJ1-1; 8 bases match TRBD1. Germline CDR1 is SNHLY and CDR2 is FYNNEI. Germline trimming cut 6 bases from V and 1 base from J; bases unmatched to any gene: 4. The CDR3 consists of 14 residues. The CDR3 sequence is CASSGQGGNTEAFF. DNA for the CDR3: TGTGCCAGCAGCGGACAGGGTGGGAACACTGAAGCTTTCTTT.

Comment on this clone: This specimen includes other DNA sequences encoding the same CDR3. This chain connects TRBV6-5 to TRBJ1-3; D may be TRBD1 (6 bases). The germline gives CDR1 MNHEY, CDR2 SVGAGI. The CDR3 runs 14 residues. V lost 4 bases and J lost 4, with 11 bases in between. CDR3 sequence reads: CASSLRGSGNTIYF. The CDR3 nucleotides read TGTGCCAGCAGTTTAAGGGGGTCAGGAAACACCATATATTTT.

This chain joins TRBV4-3 and TRBJ1-4; TRBD1 is a possible D gene (5 bases). Trimming shortened V by 0 bases and J by 8 bases, and 19 bases separated the two germline ends. CDR3 length: 17 amino acids. Germline assignment: CDR1 LGHNA and CDR2 YSLEER. The CDR3 spells CASSQEPSGEFREKLFF. DNA of the CDR3: TGCGCCAGCAGCCAAGAACCTTCGGGGGAGTTTAGGGAAAAACTGTTTTTT.

The chain couples TRBV11-3 to TRBJ2-1, with TRBD1 matching 8 bases. CDR3 length equals 15 residues. V was clipped by 5 bases and J by 0 bases; unmatched bases: 3. Germline CDR1 reads SGHNT; CDR2 reads YENEEA. Written as DNA, the CDR3 is TGTGCCAGCAGCCCAGGACAGGGCTCCTACAATGAGCAGTTCTTC. Translated, it gives CASSPGQGSYNEQFF.

The genes are TRBV7-2 and TRBJ1-1; 10 bases are shared with TRBD1. With V trimmed by 0 bases and J by 7 bases, 11 bases remained unmatched. CDR1 and CDR2 from the germline V gene are SGHTA and FQGNSA. The CDR3 loop spans 17 amino acids. The CDR3 sequence is CASSLARDRGGGLEAFF. Written as DNA, the CDR3 is TGTGCCAGCAGCTTAGCCCGGGACAGGGGAGGGGGCCTTGAAGCTTTCTTT.

The chain links TRBV9 to TRBJ2-1; D is ambiguous. CDR3 size: 15 residues. Trimming took 2 bases from V and 8 from J, leaving 17 bases between them. The germline V gene has CDR1 SGDLS and CDR2 YYNGEE. The CDR3 spells CASSVSGSGGYEQFF. Written as DNA, the CDR3 is TGTGCCAGCAGCGTTTCAGGTTCAGGCGGATATGAGCAGTTCTTC.

The rearrangement uses TRBV15 and TRBJ2-7; no clear D. CDR1 and CDR2 from the germline V gene are LNHNV and YYDKDF (reference sequence). This CDR3 comprises 15 residues. V shed 1 base and J shed 2 bases, with 12 bases lying between them. CDR3 sequence (DNA): TGTGCCACCAGCAGAGGCGGCAGACCTACCTACGAGCAGTACTTC. It yields the protein CATSRGGRPTYEQYF.

The rearrangement joins TRBV2 to TRBJ2-1, with D hard to call. Germline loops: CDR1 SNHLY, CDR2 FYNNEI. The CDR3 is 14 residues long. V was pared by 10 bases and J by 7 bases, with 20 bases between. The CDR3 DNA reads TGTGCCACTCTTCGGGTTGCGAACCTTAATGAGCAGTTCTTC. This codes for CATLRVANLNEQFF.

V gene TRBV7-9 combines with J gene TRBJ1-3; unclear D gene. The CDR3 spans 16 residues. V gave up 4 bases and J gave up 0 bases, with 13 bases separating them. Germline V gene sequence: CDR1 SEHNR, CDR2 FQNEAQ (reference sequence). As DNA, the CDR3 is TGTGCCAGCAGCTCACGGGCAGCTAACTCTGGAAACACCATATATTTT. It is translated as CASSSRAANSGNTIYF.

The chain couples TRBV11-1 to TRBJ2-7; 7 bases line up with TRBD2. CDR1 and CDR2 (germline): SGHAT, FQDESV (reference sequence). The length of the CDR3 is 14 residues. Trimming at V came to 3 bases and at J to 6 bases, leaving 8 bases not matched to a gene. CDR3 loop: CASSFTGGRGEQYF. The CDR3 nucleotides read TGTGCCAGCAGCTTTACGGGAGGCCGCGGCGAGCAGTACTTC. Looking up the rest from reference TRBV11-1 and TRBJ2-7 gives the full variable domain: EAEVAQSPRYKITEKSQAVAFWCDPISGHATLYWYRQILGQGPELLVQFQDESVVDDSQLPKDRFSAERLKGVDSTLKIQPAELGDSAMYLCASSFTGGRGEQYFGPGTRLTVT.

In this sample, this clone turned up once. The chain couples TRBV2 to TRBJ2-5; 7 bases fit TRBD1. Trimming cost V 6 bases and J 3 bases; bases outside gene matches: 4. The CDR3 sequence is 13 residues long. Germline assignment: CDR1 SNHLY and CDR2 FYNNEI. The CDR3 nucleotides read TGTGCCAGCAGGGAGACAGGGAAAGAGACCCAGTACTTC. Translating gives CASRETGKETQYF.

The V gene is TRBV21-1, the J gene TRBJ2-2; the table assigns TRBD2, which was not confirmed against the DNA. TRBV21-1 is labeled a pseudogene. The CDR3 totals 18 residues. This CDR3 reads CASSSRGPSGRMTGELFF. DNA of the CDR3: TGTGCCAGCAGCTCAAGGGGGCCTAGCGGGAGGATGACCGGGGAGCTGTTTTTT.

The J gene is TRBJ1-1, the V gene TRBV27, with 7 bases matching TRBD1. The CDR3 covers 13 residues. With V trimmed by 1 base and J by 4 bases, 0 bases remained unmatched. Per germline, CDR1 MNHEY and CDR2 SMNVEV (reference sequence). CDR3 sequence reads: CASSLYRGTEAFF. DNA for the CDR3: TGTGCCAGCAGTTTATACAGGGGCACTGAAGCTTTCTTT.

This sequence joins TRBV6-1 and TRBJ1-1; D is possibly TRBD1 (6 bases). CDR3 length: 14 amino acids. Per germline, CDR1 MNHNS and CDR2 SASEGT. V shed 2 bases and J shed 7 bases, with 14 bases lying between them. CDR3: CASSERAGVGEAFF. Here the CDR3 DNA reads TGTGCCAGCAGTGAAAGGGCAGGGGTCGGTGAAGCTTTCTTT.

The chain links TRBV30 to TRBJ1-1; 7 bases align to TRBD1. The V segment lost 4 bases and the J segment 1 base; nucleotides outside the gene matches: 12. Looked up from germline, CDR1 is GTSNPN and CDR2 is SVGIG (reference sequence). This CDR3 has 16 amino acids. In nucleotides, the CDR3 is TGTGCCTGGATGGCCTATCCAGGGACAGCGAACACTGAAGCTTTCTTT. Protein sequence: CAWMAYPGTANTEAFF.